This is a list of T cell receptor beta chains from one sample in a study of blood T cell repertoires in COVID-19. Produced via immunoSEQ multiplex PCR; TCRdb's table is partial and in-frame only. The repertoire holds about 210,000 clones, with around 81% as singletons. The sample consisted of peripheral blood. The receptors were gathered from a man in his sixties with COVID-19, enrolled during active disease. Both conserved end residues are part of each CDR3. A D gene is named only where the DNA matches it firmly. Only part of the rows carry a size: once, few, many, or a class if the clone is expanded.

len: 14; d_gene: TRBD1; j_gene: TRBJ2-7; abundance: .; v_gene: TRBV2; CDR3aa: CASSGSTGAYEQYF; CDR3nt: TGTGCCAGCTCAGGGAGCACAGGGGCTTACGAGCAGTACTTC
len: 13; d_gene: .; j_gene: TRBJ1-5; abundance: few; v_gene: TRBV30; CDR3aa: CAWSQGSNQPQHF; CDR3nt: TGTGCCTGGAGTCAGGGAAGCAATCAGCCCCAGCATTTT
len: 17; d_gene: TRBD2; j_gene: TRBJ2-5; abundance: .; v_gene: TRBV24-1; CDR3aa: CATSDFKGREGQETQYF; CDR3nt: TGTGCCACCAGTGATTTTAAGGGCAGGGAGGGCCAAGAGACCCAGTACTTC
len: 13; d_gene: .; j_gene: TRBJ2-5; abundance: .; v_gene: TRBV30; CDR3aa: CAWSGRGPETQYF; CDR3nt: TGTGCCTGGAGTGGCAGGGGACCCGAGACCCAGTACTTC
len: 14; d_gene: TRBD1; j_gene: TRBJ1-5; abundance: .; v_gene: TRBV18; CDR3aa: CASSPDRSNQPQHF; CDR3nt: TGTGCCAGCTCACCGGACAGGAGCAATCAGCCCCAGCATTTT
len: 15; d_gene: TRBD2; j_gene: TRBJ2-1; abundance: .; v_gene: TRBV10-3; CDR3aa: CAIRPGTSGSDEQFF; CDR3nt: TGTGCCATCAGGCCTGGGACTAGCGGGAGCGATGAGCAGTTCTTC
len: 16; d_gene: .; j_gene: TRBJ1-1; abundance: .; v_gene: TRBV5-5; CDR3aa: CASSLAMGHLNTEAFF; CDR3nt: TGTGCCAGCAGCCTGGCTATGGGACACCTGAACACTGAAGCTTTCTTT
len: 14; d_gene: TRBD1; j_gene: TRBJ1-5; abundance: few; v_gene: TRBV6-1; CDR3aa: CASSETGERQPQHF; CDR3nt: TGTGCCAGCAGTGAAACAGGGGAAAGGCAGCCCCAGCATTTT
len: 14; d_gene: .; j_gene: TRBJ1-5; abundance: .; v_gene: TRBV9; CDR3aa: CASSEGVVEQPQHF; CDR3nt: TGTGCCAGCAGCGAAGGGGTGGTCGAGCAGCCCCAGCATTTT
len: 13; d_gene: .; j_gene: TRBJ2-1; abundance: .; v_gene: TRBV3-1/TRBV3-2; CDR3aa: CASSQGVYGGQFF; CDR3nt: TGTGCCAGCAGCCAAGGAGTTTACGGGGGGCAGTTCTTC
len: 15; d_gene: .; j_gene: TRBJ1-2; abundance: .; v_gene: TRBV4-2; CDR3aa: CASSQTQGTSYGYTF; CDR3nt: TGTGCCAGCAGCCAGACCCAGGGAACTTCATATGGCTACACCTTC
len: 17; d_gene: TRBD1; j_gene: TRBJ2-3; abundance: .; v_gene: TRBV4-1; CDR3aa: CASSQVQTGASTDTQYF; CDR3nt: TGCGCCAGCAGCCAGGTTCAGACAGGGGCGAGCACAGATACGCAGTATTTT
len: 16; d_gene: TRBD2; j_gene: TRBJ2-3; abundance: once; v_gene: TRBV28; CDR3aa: CASRQSSGRVSDTQYF; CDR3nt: TGTGCCAGCAGACAATCTAGCGGGAGGGTATCAGATACGCAGTATTTT
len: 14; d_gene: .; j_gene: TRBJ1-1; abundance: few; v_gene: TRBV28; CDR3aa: CASSPTGRSTEAFF; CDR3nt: TGTGCCAGCAGCCCGACAGGTCGGAGCACTGAAGCTTTCTTT
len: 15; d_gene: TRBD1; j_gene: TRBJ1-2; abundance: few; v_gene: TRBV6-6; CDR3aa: CASSFRGTGGSGYTF; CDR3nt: TGTGCCAGCAGCTTCCGGGGGACAGGGGGCTCTGGCTACACCTTC
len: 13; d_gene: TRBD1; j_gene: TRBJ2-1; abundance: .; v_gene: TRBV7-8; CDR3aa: CASSPGTGRGEFF; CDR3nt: TGTGCCAGCAGCCCCGGGACAGGGAGGGGGGAGTTCTTC
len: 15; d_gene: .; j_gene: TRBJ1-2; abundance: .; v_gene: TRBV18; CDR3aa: CASSPPETELYGYTF; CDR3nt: TGTGCCAGCTCACCACCTGAGACAGAACTCTATGGCTACACCTTC
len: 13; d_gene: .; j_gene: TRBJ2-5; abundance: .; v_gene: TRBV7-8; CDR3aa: CASSLAGGETQYF; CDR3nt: TGTGCCAGCAGCTTAGCAGGGGGAGAGACCCAGTACTTC
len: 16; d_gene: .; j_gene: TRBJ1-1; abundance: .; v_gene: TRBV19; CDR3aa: CASSIGPYFLYTEAFF; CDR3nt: TGTGCCAGTAGTATAGGTCCCTACTTCCTATACACTGAAGCTTTCTTT
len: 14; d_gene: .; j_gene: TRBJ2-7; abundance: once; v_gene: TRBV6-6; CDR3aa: CASSYLRTNYEQYF; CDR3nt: TGTGCCAGCAGTTACCTAAGGACTAACTACGAGCAGTACTTC
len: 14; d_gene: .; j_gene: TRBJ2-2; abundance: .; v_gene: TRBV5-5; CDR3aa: CASSWEERHGELFF; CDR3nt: TGTGCCAGCAGCTGGGAGGAAAGGCACGGGGAGCTGTTTTTT
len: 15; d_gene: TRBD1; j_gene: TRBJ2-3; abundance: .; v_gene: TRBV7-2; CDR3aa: CASSLGQGVIDTQYF; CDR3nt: TGTGCCAGCAGCTTAGGTCAGGGGGTTATAGATACGCAGTATTTT
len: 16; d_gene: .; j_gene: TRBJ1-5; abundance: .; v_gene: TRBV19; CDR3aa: CASSIGPTGGNQPQHF; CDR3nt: TGTGCCAGTAGTATCGGCCCGACAGGTGGCAATCAGCCCCAGCATTTT
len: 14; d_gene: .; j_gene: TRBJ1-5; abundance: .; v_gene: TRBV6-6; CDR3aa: CASSRSQGYQPQHF; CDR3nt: TGTGCCAGCAGTCGATCTCAGGGTTATCAGCCCCAGCATTTT
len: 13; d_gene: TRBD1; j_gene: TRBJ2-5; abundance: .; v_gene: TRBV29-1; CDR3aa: CSVAHRGQETQYF; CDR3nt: TGCAGCGTTGCGCACAGGGGACAAGAGACCCAGTACTTC
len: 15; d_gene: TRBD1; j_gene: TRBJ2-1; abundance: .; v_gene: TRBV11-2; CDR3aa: CASSLEGQGYNEQFF; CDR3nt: TGTGCCAGCAGCTTAGAGGGACAGGGCTACAATGAGCAGTTCTTC
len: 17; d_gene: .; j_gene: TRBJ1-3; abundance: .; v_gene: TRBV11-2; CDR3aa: CASSLIVAEGSGNTIYF; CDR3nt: TGTGCCAGCAGCTTAATAGTCGCAGAGGGTTCTGGAAACACCATATATTTT
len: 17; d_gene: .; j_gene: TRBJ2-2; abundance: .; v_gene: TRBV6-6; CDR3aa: CASSPRRRTEITGELFF; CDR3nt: TGTGCCAGCAGTCCTAGGAGGAGGACAGAGATCACCGGGGAGCTGTTTTTT
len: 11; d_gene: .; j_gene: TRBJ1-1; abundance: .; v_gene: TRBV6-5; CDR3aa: CASSYGSEAFF; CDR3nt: TGTGCCAGCAGTTACGGCTCTGAAGCTTTCTTT
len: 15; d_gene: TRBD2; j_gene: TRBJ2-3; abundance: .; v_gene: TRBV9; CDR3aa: CASCAGLAGRDTQYF; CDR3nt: TGTGCCAGCTGCGCGGGACTAGCGGGACGAGATACGCAGTATTTT
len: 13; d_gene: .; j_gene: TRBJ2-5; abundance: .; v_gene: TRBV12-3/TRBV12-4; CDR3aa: CASSLQGRETQYF; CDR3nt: TGTGCCAGCAGTTTACAGGGAAGGGAGACCCAGTACTTC
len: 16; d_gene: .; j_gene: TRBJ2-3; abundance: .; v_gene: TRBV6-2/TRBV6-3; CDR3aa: CASSARGGSFTDTQYF; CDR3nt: TGTGCCAGCAGTGCAAGGGGGGGGTCCTTCACAGATACGCAGTATTTT
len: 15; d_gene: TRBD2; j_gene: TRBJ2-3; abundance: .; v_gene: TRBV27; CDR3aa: CASSPRTSSTDTQYF; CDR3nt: TGTGCCAGCAGTCCCAGGACTAGCAGCACAGATACGCAGTATTTT
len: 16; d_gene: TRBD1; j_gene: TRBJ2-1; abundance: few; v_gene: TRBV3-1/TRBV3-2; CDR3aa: CASSRSGTGIVNEQFF; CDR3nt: TGTGCCAGCAGCCGATCCGGGACAGGGATTGTGAATGAGCAGTTCTTC
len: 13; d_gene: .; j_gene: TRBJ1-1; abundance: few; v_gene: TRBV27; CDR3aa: CASSFTGSAEAFF; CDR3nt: TGTGCCAGCAGTTTCACAGGGAGTGCTGAAGCTTTCTTT
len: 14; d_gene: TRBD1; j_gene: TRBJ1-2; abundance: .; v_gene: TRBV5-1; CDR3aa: CASSSDRGYDGYTF; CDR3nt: TGCGCCAGCAGCTCGGACAGGGGTTACGATGGCTACACCTTC
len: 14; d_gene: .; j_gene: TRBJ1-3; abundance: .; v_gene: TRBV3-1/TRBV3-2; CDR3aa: CASSVSGAGNTIYF; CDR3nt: TGTGCCAGCAGTGTTTCGGGAGCAGGAAACACCATATATTTT
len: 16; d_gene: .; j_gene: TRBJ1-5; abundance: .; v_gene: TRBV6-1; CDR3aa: CASSERAAYSNQPQHF; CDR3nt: TGTGCCAGCAGTGAGCGGGCAGCTTATAGCAATCAGCCCCAGCATTTT
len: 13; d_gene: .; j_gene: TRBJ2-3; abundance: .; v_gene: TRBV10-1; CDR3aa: CASNQASTDTQYF; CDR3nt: TGCGCCAGCAATCAGGCTAGCACAGATACGCAGTATTTT
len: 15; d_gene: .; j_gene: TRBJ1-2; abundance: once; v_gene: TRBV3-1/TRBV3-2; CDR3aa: CASSQDPKGGYGYTF; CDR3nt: TGTGCCAGCAGCCAAGACCCGAAAGGAGGGTATGGCTACACCTTC
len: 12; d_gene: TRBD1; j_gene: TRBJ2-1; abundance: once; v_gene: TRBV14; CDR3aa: CATATGGNEQFF; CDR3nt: TGTGCCACTGCGACAGGGGGCAATGAGCAGTTCTTC
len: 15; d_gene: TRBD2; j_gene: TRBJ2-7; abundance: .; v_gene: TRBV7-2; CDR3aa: CASSPLGTSGREQYF; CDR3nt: TGTGCCAGCAGCCCTCTCGGGACTAGCGGGCGCGAGCAGTACTTC
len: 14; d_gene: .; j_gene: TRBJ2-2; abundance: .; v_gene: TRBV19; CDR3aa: CASNWGRATGELFF; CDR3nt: TGTGCCAGTAATTGGGGCAGGGCAACCGGGGAGCTGTTTTTT